This T cell receptor (beta chain) was sequenced during a study of cytomegalovirus exposure and HLA in healthy donors. With regard to this clone: Its specificity is unknown.

Study-level findings and limits: It was confirmed in vitro that a few of the CMV-associated chains were specific for CMV antigens. Listed as cytomegalovirus-associated were 150 to 200 TCR beta chains.

Here immunoSEQ multiplex PCR was the method, and the copy in TCRdb shows in-frame clones only, minus some. The sample holds about 130,000 clones, roughly 95% seen once. The CDR3 covers 12 residues. CDR1 and CDR2 from the germline V gene are SEHNR and FQNEAQ (reference sequence). V trimming: 5 bases; J trimming: 12 bases; junction bases outside the gene matches: 6. The source of this sequence is a man between 18 and 35 years old in good health and CMV-seronegative. The rearrangement links TRBV7-9 to TRBJ1-4; 7 bases agree with TRBD1. The sequenced material came from PBMCs. For the CDR3, the DNA is TGTGCCAGCAGCGAGGAGGGGGCGGAACTGTTTTTT. Encoded protein: CASSEEGAELFF.